Below, 20 T cell receptor beta chains from the same sample are listed, as sequenced in a study of PD-L1 blockade in urothelial cancer. Indicated time point: pretreatment peripheral blood. Clones were read by immunoSEQ multiplex PCR, and TCRdb kept only the in-frame ones, dropping some. The sample records 70,000 to 85,000 clones, under 90% being singletons. The sample here was PBMCs, taken around atezolizumab (anti-PD-L1) treatment. These receptors came from a man between 65 and 85 years old with urothelial cancer.

V is TRBV7-9 and J is TRBJ2-2, with 8 nucleotides matching TRBD1. The CDR3 length is 15 residues. CDR1 and CDR2 from the germline V gene are SEHNR and FQNEAQ (reference sequence). Unmatched junction bases numbered 4, after V lost 5 bases and J lost 2 bases. In DNA, the CDR3 is TGTGCCAGCAGCCGCGGACAGGGTAACACCGGGGAGCTGTTTTTT. This encodes CASSRGQGNTGELFF.

The gene calls are TRBV25-1 and TRBJ1-5; TRBD1 matches 7 bases. After removal of 4 bases from V and 3 bases from J, the junction contained 3 bases not matched to a gene. The CDR3 spans 14 residues. Germline V gives CDR1 MGHDK, CDR2 SYGVNS. In DNA form, the CDR3 reads TGTGCCAGCAGTGTTACAGGGGTCAATCAGCCCCAGCATTTT. Protein: CASSVTGVNQPQHF.

The CDR3: CASSFLDRGTDTQYF. In DNA, the CDR3 is TGTGCCAGCAGTTTCCTGGACAGGGGGACAGATACGCAGTATTTT. V and J are TRBV28 and TRBJ2-3, with 10 bases that match TRBD1. The CDR3 is made up of 15 amino acids. The germline gives CDR1 MDHEN, CDR2 SYDVKM. The junction had 3 bases not matched to a gene; V was cut back by 3 bases and J by 3 bases. The complete variable domain, with remaining parts taken from reference TRBV28 and TRBJ2-3, reads DVKVTQSSRYLVKRTGEKVFLECVQDMDHENMFWYRQDPGLGLRLIYFSYDVKMKEKGDIPEGYSVSREKKERFSLILESASTNQTSMYLCASSFLDRGTDTQYFGPGTRLTVL.

V is TRBV7-9 and J is TRBJ2-7, with TRBD1 as a possible D gene (5 bases). The CDR3 covers 14 residues. Germline CDR1 SEHNR, CDR2 FQNEAQ (reference sequence). V was cut by 5 bases and J by 3 bases, with 14 bases left in between. CDR3 sequence: CASSPPTEFYEQYF. CDR3 DNA: TGTGCCAGCAGCCCACCGACAGAGTTCTACGAGCAGTACTTC.

The chain recombines TRBV11-1 with TRBJ2-7; TRBD1 agrees at 8 bases. The germline CDR1 and CDR2 sequences are SGHAT and FQDESV (reference sequence). The trim removed 10 bases at V and 3 bases at J, leaving 11 bases unmatched. CDR3 length equals 14 residues. The CDR3 protein is CATAWGTGDYEQYF. The DNA of the CDR3 is TGTGCCACCGCGTGGGGGACAGGAGACTACGAGCAGTACTTC. Together with reference TRBV11-1 and TRBJ2-7, the CDR3 gives the full variable domain: EAEVAQSPRYKITEKSQAVAFWCDPISGHATLYWYRQILGQGPELLVQFQDESVVDDSQLPKDRFSAERLKGVDSTLKIQPAELGDSAMYLCATAWGTGDYEQYFGPGTRLTVT.

This clone was detected only a few times. This chain joins TRBV11-2 and TRBJ2-3; maybe TRBD1 (6 bases). CDR1 and CDR2 from the germline V gene are SGHAT and FQNNGV. The CDR3 length is 13 residues. The V end lost 4 bases, the J end lost 6 bases, and 11 bases lay between the germline ends. DNA for the CDR3: TGTGCCAGCAGCTCTCTCAGGGGCGATACGCAGTATTTT. Residues: CASSSLRGDTQYF. The variable domain in full, completed from reference TRBV11-2 and TRBJ2-3, reads EAGVAQSPRYKIIEKRQSVAFWCNPISGHATLYWYQQILGQGPKLLIQFQNNGVVDDSQLPKDRFSAERLKGVDSTLKIQPAKLEDSAVYLCASSSLRGDTQYFGPGTRLTVL.

For this clone: The junction shows a germline mismatch at one end, possibly a read error. The rearrangement links TRBV4-1 to TRBJ2-5, with 7 bases that match TRBD1. The CDR3 sequence is 13 residues long. CDR1 and CDR2 from the germline V gene are MGHRA and YSYEKL. CDR3 protein: CASSRGQQEAQYF. The CDR3 DNA reads TGCGCCAGCAGCCGGGGACAGCAAGAGGCCCAGTACTTC.

This sequence joins TRBV13 and TRBJ2-2; D gene uncertain. This CDR3 is built from 12 residues. Trimming pared 2 bases from V and 6 bases from J, leaving 4 bases between. Germline values: CDR1 PRHDT, CDR2 FYEKMQ (reference sequence). The CDR3 sequence: CASSLWPGELFF. In DNA, the CDR3 is TGTGCCAGCAGCTTATGGCCCGGGGAGCTGTTTTTT.

This sequence joins TRBV7-3 and TRBJ2-5, with 7 bases aligning to TRBD1. The ends lost 5 bases at V and 3 bases at J; junction bases unmatched: 6. This CDR3 has 14 residues. Germline V gene data show CDR1 as SGHTA and CDR2 as FQGTGA. As DNA, the CDR3 is TGTGCCAGCAGCCGGACAGGTGCCGAAGAGACCCAGTACTTC. Translating gives CASSRTGAEETQYF.

This sequence joins TRBV6-6 and TRBJ2-1; possible D gene TRBD2, 5 bases. The CDR3 sequence is 15 residues long. Trimming shortened V by 3 bases and J by 0 bases, and 9 bases separated the two germline ends. CDR1 is MNHNY and CDR2 is SVGAGI in the germline V gene (reference sequence). The CDR3 protein is CASSYLAGSYNEQFF. The CDR3 DNA follows: TGTGCCAGCAGTTATCTGGCGGGCTCCTACAATGAGCAGTTCTTC.

The chain combines TRBV15 with TRBJ2-4, with 10 bases fitting TRBD2. Trimming cost V 0 bases and J 0 bases; bases outside gene matches: 5. Germline V lookup: CDR1 LNHNV, CDR2 YYDKDF (reference sequence). CDR3 size: 18 residues. The CDR3 region is CATSRDQLAGLAKNIQYF. For the CDR3, the DNA is TGTGCCACCAGCAGAGATCAACTAGCGGGACTAGCCAAAAACATTCAGTACTTC.

The chain employs TRBV27 and TRBJ2-1, with 8 bases that match TRBD2. Germline V CDR1 and CDR2: MNHEY, SMNVEV (reference sequence). Unmatched junction bases numbered 5, after V lost 6 bases and J lost 4 bases. CDR3 length: 14 residues. The chain's CDR3 is CASRNGRAYNEQFF. The CDR3 bases are TGTGCCAGCAGAAACGGGAGGGCTTACAATGAGCAGTTCTTC.

The chain carries TRBV7-6 and TRBJ1-3; a possible D gene is TRBD1 (6 bases). This CDR3 is built from 15 residues. Trimming cost V 4 bases and J 4 bases, with 14 bases left between them. CDR1 is SGHVS, CDR2 FNYEAQ, per germline. DNA of the CDR3: TGTGCCAGCAGCTGGGGCACAGGGACCGGAAACACCATATATTTT. Encoded protein: CASSWGTGTGNTIYF.

The count of this clone is one. CDR3 sequence: CSVTNSGSNEQFF. The CDR3, as DNA: TGCAGCGTCACAAATAGCGGGAGTAATGAGCAGTTCTTC. The chain links TRBV29-1 to TRBJ2-1, with 9 positions matching TRBD2. The CDR3 is 13 residues long. Germline V lookup: CDR1 SQVTM, CDR2 ANQGSEA. V lost 6 bases, J lost 7 bases, and 7 bases stayed unmatched.

As DNA, the CDR3 is TGTGCCAGTAGCGTCGGACAGGGGGTCCGGGGCGGTGGCTACACCTTC. Amino acids: CASSVGQGVRGGGYTF. This chain joins TRBV19 and TRBJ1-2; 10 bases agree with TRBD1. Germline V gene sequence: CDR1 LNHDA, CDR2 SQIVND (reference sequence). J lost 7 bases, V lost 6 bases, and 14 bases had no gene match. The CDR3 spans 16 residues.

The table lists this clone with a count of one. The chain employs TRBV28 and TRBJ1-2; 7 nucleotides align to TRBD1. The CDR3 totals 14 residues. V lost 6 bases and J lost 3; bases outside the gene matches: 7. Germline V lookup: CDR1 MDHEN, CDR2 SYDVKM. CDR3 region: CASSPGTADYGYTF. CDR3 DNA sequence: TGTGCCAGCAGCCCTGGGACAGCGGACTATGGCTACACCTTC.

This clone was counted a single time. This chain joins TRBV6-5 and TRBJ2-5; perhaps TRBD1 as D (6 bases). CDR1 is MNHEY and CDR2 is SVGAGI in the germline V gene. V dropped 8 bases and J dropped 7 bases, with 23 bases sitting between them. CDR3 size: 15 residues. The CDR3 sequence: CASGMTGGPAGTQYF. The CDR3 region has the DNA TGTGCCAGCGGTATGACAGGAGGCCCCGCTGGGACCCAGTACTTC.

The V call is TRBV6-5, the J call TRBJ1-1, with D possibly TRBD1 on 5 matching bases. Germline loops: CDR1 MNHEY, CDR2 SVGAGI. V lost 0 bases and J lost 2, with 10 bases in between. The CDR3 totals 15 residues. CDR3 bases: TGTGCCAGCAGTTACTCCAGGGCTTATAACACTGAAGCTTTCTTT. The encoded protein is CASSYSRAYNTEAFF.

The sample holds one count of this clone. The chain has TRBV9 and TRBJ1-1; a weak D match, TRBD1 (5 bases). The length of the CDR3 is 12 residues. The germline CDR1 and CDR2 sequences are SGDLS and YYNGEE. Trimming removed 3 bases at V and 7 bases at J, with 10 bases between. The CDR3 sequence: CASSAGGLEAFF. Written as DNA, the CDR3 is TGTGCCAGCAGCGCGGGGGGACTTGAAGCTTTCTTT.

CDR3 region: CASSRGYEQYF. The CDR3 DNA reads as TGTGCCAGCAGTAGGGGCTACGAGCAGTACTTC. This sequence joins TRBV28 and TRBJ2-7, with a tentative D call TRBD1 (5 bases). V lost 5 bases and J lost 3, with 5 bases in between. The germline gives CDR1 MDHEN, CDR2 SYDVKM. The CDR3 extends over 11 amino acids.